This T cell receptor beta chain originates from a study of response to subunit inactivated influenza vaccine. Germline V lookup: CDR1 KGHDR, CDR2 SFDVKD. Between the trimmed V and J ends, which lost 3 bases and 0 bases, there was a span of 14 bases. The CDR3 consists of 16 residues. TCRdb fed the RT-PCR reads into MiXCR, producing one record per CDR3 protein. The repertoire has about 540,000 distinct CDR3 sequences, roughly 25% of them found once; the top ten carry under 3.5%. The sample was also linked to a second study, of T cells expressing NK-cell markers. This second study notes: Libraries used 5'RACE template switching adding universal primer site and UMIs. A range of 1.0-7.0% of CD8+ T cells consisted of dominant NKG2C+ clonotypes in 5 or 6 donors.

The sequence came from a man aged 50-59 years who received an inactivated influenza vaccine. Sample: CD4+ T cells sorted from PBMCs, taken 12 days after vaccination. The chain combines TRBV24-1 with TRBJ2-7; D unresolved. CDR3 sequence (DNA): TGTGCCACCAGTGATCAACACATTACCAGCTCCTACGAGCAGTACTTC. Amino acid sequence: CATSDQHITSSYEQYF.